Below, 3 T cell receptor beta chains from the same sample are listed, as sequenced in a study of early T cells in non-severe SARS-CoV-2 infection. TCRdb re-called the 5' RACE reads through MiXCR, storing one row per CDR3 protein. The sample gives roughly 63,000 distinct CDR3 sequences, 10% to 15% of which show up once; around 4.7% is in the top ten. Specimen: whole blood. Receptors originate from an adult who was a healthcare worker with PCR-confirmed SARS-CoV-2 infection or an uninfected control (not recorded which).

For the CDR3, the DNA is TGTGCCAGCAGCCAAATTTCTTCCCGGGGGCAATACGAGCAGTACTTC. Amino acids: CASSQISSRGQYEQYF. This rearrangement joins TRBV14 to TRBJ2-7; tentatively, D is TRBD1 or TRBD2 (6 bases each). There are 16 residues in the CDR3. V gave up 2 bases and J gave up 4 bases, with 18 bases separating them. The germline V gene has CDR1 SGHDN and CDR2 FVKESK.

This clonotype was detected ten times or more. The chain joins TRBV6-6 to TRBJ2-7; D is unclear. The germline CDR1 and CDR2 sequences are MNHNY and SVGAGI (reference sequence). The CDR3 extends over 15 amino acids. V was pared by 6 bases and J by 0 bases, with 15 bases between. DNA for the CDR3: TGTGCCAGCAGCCCCCCGACTCCGCACTCCTACGAGCAGTACTTC. It yields the protein CASSPPTPHSYEQYF.

In its sample, this clonotype was seen many times. The chain recombines TRBV12-3 or TRBV12-4 with TRBJ2-1, with D possibly being TRBD2 (7 bases). Trimming pared 6 bases from V and 9 bases from J, leaving 18 bases between. This CDR3 region has 14 residues. The CDR3 sequence: CASSHLGGAGEQFF. In nucleotides, the CDR3 is TGTGCCAGCAGCCACCTGGGGGGGGCAGGTGAGCAGTTCTTC.